What follows are 27 T cell receptor beta chains derived from one specimen sequenced in a study of OX40 agonist ivuxolimab in advanced cancers. Measured with immunoSEQ multiplex PCR; TCRdb has only the in-frame clones, and not every one. The repertoire has tens of thousands of clones, around 90% of them found once; the top ten carry less than 5%. Sequencing was performed on CD4+ or CD8+ T cells sorted from blood, taken in a trial of the OX40 agonist ivuxolimab. The receptors stem from an adult with an advanced solid tumor such as melanoma, head and neck, liver or kidney cancer.

The genes are TRBV14 and TRBJ2-3; maybe TRBD2 (5 bases). Looked up from germline, CDR1 is SGHDN and CDR2 is FVKESK. V was shortened by 3 bases and J by 7 bases, with 14 bases between the two germline ends. The CDR3 spans 14 residues. The CDR3 is CASSHDVRGNTQYF. The CDR3 bases are TGTGCCAGCAGCCACGATGTTCGGGGAAATACGCAGTATTTT.

The chain combines TRBV2 with TRBJ2-7; D remains unclear. The CDR3 totals 12 residues. Trimming left V 8 bases short and J 3 bases short, with 11 bases between. Looked up from germline, CDR1 is SNHLY and CDR2 is FYNNEI. The CDR3 loop is CASVENNYEQYF. The CDR3 DNA reads as TGTGCCAGCGTCGAGAATAACTACGAGCAGTACTTC.

This chain links TRBV6-6 with TRBJ1-2, with 8 nucleotides matching TRBD1. Losses at the gene ends were 5 bases for V and 6 bases for J; bases not matched to a gene: 11. Germline CDR1 and CDR2: MNHNY and SVGAGI (reference sequence). This CDR3 is 15 amino acids long. Written as DNA, the CDR3 is TGTGCCAGCAGTACTCCGACAGGGGAGGAAAATGGCTACACCTTC. Protein: CASSTPTGEENGYTF.

The genes are TRBV7-3 and TRBJ1-4; TRBD1 matches 7 bases. Unmatched junction bases numbered 11, after V lost 5 bases and J lost 8 bases. The CDR3 is 15 residues long. Germline V gives CDR1 SGHTA, CDR2 FQGTGA. The CDR3 protein is CASSRYTGELEKLFF. CDR3 sequence (DNA): TGTGCCAGCAGCCGATACACAGGGGAGCTAGAAAAACTGTTTTTT. The whole variable domain, remainder taken from reference TRBV7-3 and TRBJ1-4, is GAGVSQTPSNKVTEKGKYVELRCDPISGHTALYWYRQSLGQGPEFLIYFQGTGAADDSGLPNDRFFAVRPEGSVSTLKIQRTERGDSAVYLCASSRYTGELEKLFFGSGTQLSVL.

V gene TRBV30 combines with J gene TRBJ1-3, with D uncertain. The CDR3 runs to 14 residues. Germline CDR1 GTSNPN, CDR2 SVGIG (reference sequence). Trimming pared 7 bases from V and 7 bases from J, leaving 20 bases between. CDR3 bases: TGTGCCTACGAAGACGGGCTCTCGGAGAACACCATATATTTT. Translated: CAYEDGLSENTIYF.

In DNA, the CDR3 is TGTGCCAGCAGCCTGCGTGGGGGACTAGCAAGCTCCTACGAGCAGTACTTC. Translation gives CASSLRGGLASSYEQYF. The gene calls are TRBV7-8 and TRBJ2-7, with 9 bases matching TRBD2. CDR1 is SGHVS and CDR2 is FQNEAQ in the germline V gene. CDR3 length: 17 residues. With V trimmed by 5 bases and J by 0 bases, 11 bases remained unmatched.

The chain links TRBV4-3 to TRBJ2-7, with 8 bases aligning to TRBD1. Germline V gene data show CDR1 as LGHNA and CDR2 as YSLEER. The trim removed 0 bases at V and 2 bases at J, leaving 6 bases unmatched. The CDR3 is made up of 16 amino acids. The CDR3 sequence: CASSQDRGTGTYEQYF. The CDR3 DNA sequence: TGCGCCAGCAGCCAAGATCGGGGGACAGGCACCTACGAGCAGTACTTC.

In DNA form, the CDR3 reads TGCGCCAGCAGCCAAGTATACGAGGGGATAGTAGGGTCACCCCTCCACTTT. Translation gives CASSQVYEGIVGSPLHF. This sequence joins TRBV4-1 and TRBJ1-6, with D perhaps TRBD1 (5 bases). The CDR3 contains 17 residues. Germline values: CDR1 MGHRA, CDR2 YSYEKL. With 1 base removed from V and 10 bases from J, the gap between germline ends came to 20 bases.

CDR3 sequence (DNA): TGTGCCAGCAGCCCGGCCGGGACTAGCGGAGCGGCGCAGTATTTT. It is translated as CASSPAGTSGAAQYF. The chain joins TRBV7-9 to TRBJ2-3; 11 nucleotides line up with TRBD2. CDR3 size: 15 residues. Germline assignment: CDR1 SEHNR and CDR2 FQNEAQ (reference sequence). V lost 5 bases to trimming and J lost 10 bases; unmatched junction nucleotides: 11.

V and J are TRBV11-3 and TRBJ2-1; 9 bases are a match to TRBD1. The CDR3 loop spans 14 amino acids. Germline V CDR1 and CDR2: SGHNT, YENEEA. V lost 4 bases and J lost 9; bases outside the gene matches: 7. Written as DNA, the CDR3 is TGTGCCAGCAGCTACGGGACAGGGTACGGTGAGCAGTTCTTC. Its protein product is CASSYGTGYGEQFF.

In the case of this clone: The sample holds other DNA sequences that translate to the same CDR3. The rearrangement joins TRBV4-1 to TRBJ2-2; no firm D call. V was clipped by 6 bases and J by 1 base, with 9 bases between them. Germline assignment: CDR1 MGHRA and CDR2 YSYEKL. This CDR3 is 14 amino acids long. CDR3 sequence: CASRESGNTGELFF. The CDR3 bases are TGCGCCAGCAGGGAATCAGGGAACACCGGGGAGCTGTTTTTT.

This sequence joins TRBV30 and TRBJ1-3, with a weak D call TRBD1 (6 bases). The germline CDR1 and CDR2 sequences are GTSNPN and SVGIG (reference sequence). V was pared by 0 bases and J by 0 bases, with 15 bases between. CDR3 size: 17 residues. The CDR3 DNA sequence: TGTGCCTGGAGTGTAGGGGGGGTCACCCCCTCTGGAAACACCATATATTTT. Protein product: CAWSVGGVTPSGNTIYF.

A few counts support this clone. This chain links TRBV29-1 with TRBJ2-1; D is unresolved. The CDR3 covers 14 residues. Germline CDR1 reads SQVTM; CDR2 reads ANQGSEA. The V and J ends lost 0 bases and 7 bases respectively, with 13 bases between them. The CDR3 reads CSVEDAAVANEQFF. The CDR3 DNA reads as TGCAGCGTTGAAGATGCGGCCGTGGCAAATGAGCAGTTCTTC.

This chain links TRBV4-1 with TRBJ2-6; no definite D call. The CDR3 has 17 residues. CDR1 is MGHRA, CDR2 YSYEKL, per germline. V lost 0 bases, J lost 4 bases, and 13 bases lay in between. The CDR3 sequence is CASSQDFDHLGANVLTF. As DNA, the CDR3 is TGCGCCAGCAGCCAAGATTTCGACCATTTAGGGGCCAACGTCCTGACTTTC.

The J gene is TRBJ1-3, the V gene TRBV7-9; D unresolved. The V gene lost 4 bases and the J gene lost 4 bases, with 14 bases spanning the gap. Germline CDR1 SEHNR, CDR2 FQNEAQ (reference sequence). The CDR3 contains 15 residues. The CDR3 here is CASSSSRSRGNTIYF. DNA of the CDR3: TGTGCCAGCAGCTCGTCTCGGAGTAGGGGAAACACCATATATTTT.

The V call is TRBV27, the J call TRBJ2-2; D may match TRBD1 or TRBD2 (5 bases each). Trimming removed 8 bases from V and 1 base from J, with 17 bases in between. The germline V gene encodes CDR1 MNHEY and CDR2 SMNVEV (reference sequence). The CDR3 runs to 16 residues. In nucleotides, the CDR3 is TGTGCCAGCGGCAGGGTCGGGACCATGAACACCGGGGAGCTGTTTTTT. As protein: CASGRVGTMNTGELFF.

The chain has TRBV7-3 and TRBJ2-1, with D maybe TRBD2 (6 bases). V was trimmed by 2 bases and J by 0 bases, leaving 8 bases between them. The CDR3 extends over 15 amino acids. Germline CDR1 SGHTA, CDR2 FQGTGA. The CDR3 DNA sequence: TGTGCCAGCAGCTTAGACGGGAGCTCCTACAATGAGCAGTTCTTC. This encodes CASSLDGSSYNEQFF.

The V and J genes are TRBV28 and TRBJ2-5, with D perhaps TRBD2 (6 bases). Germline V lookup: CDR1 MDHEN, CDR2 SYDVKM. Between the trimmed V and J ends, which lost 4 bases and 1 base, there was a span of 13 bases. CDR3 length: 15 amino acids. CDR3 nucleotides: TGTGCCAGCAGTTCCTTAGCGGAGATCCAAGAGACCCAGTACTTC. As protein: CASSSLAEIQETQYF.

The DNA of the CDR3 is TGCAGCGAAACTAGCGGGGAGGACCCCGAGCAGTTCTTC. This sequence encodes CSETSGEDPEQFF. The chain carries TRBV29-1 and TRBJ2-1, with 10 bases fitting TRBD2. CDR3 size: 13 residues. Germline trimming cut 7 bases from V and 10 bases from J; bases unmatched to any gene: 10. Germline V gene sequence: CDR1 SQVTM, CDR2 ANQGSEA.

This chain joins TRBV28 and TRBJ2-7; tentatively, D is TRBD1 or TRBD2 (6 bases each). The V gene lost 3 bases and the J gene lost 5 bases, with 17 bases spanning the gap. Germline V gene lookup returns CDR1 MDHEN and CDR2 SYDVKM. CDR3 size: 15 residues. The chain's CDR3 is CASSFMGGSFDEQYF. CDR3 in DNA: TGTGCCAGCAGTTTTATGGGGGGCTCTTTCGACGAGCAGTACTTC. Full variable domain (remainder filled in from reference TRBV28 and TRBJ2-7): DVKVTQSSRYLVKRTGEKVFLECVQDMDHENMFWYRQDPGLGLRLIYFSYDVKMKEKGDIPEGYSVSREKKERFSLILESASTNQTSMYLCASSFMGGSFDEQYFGPGTRLTVT.

The rearrangement uses TRBV15 and TRBJ1-1, with D hard to call. This CDR3 has 14 residues. Germline V gene data show CDR1 as LNHNV and CDR2 as YYDKDF (reference sequence). V was cut by 0 bases and J by 3 bases, with 8 bases left in between. The CDR3 DNA sequence: TGTGCCACCAGCAGAGATCGGGCAGACACTGAAGCTTTCTTT. It yields the protein CATSRDRADTEAFF.

This chain links TRBV10-3 with TRBJ2-7; perhaps TRBD2 as D (6 bases). Germline V gene sequence: CDR1 ENHRY, CDR2 SYGVKD. Trimming cost V 0 bases and J 4 bases, with 13 bases left between them. This CDR3 is built from 15 residues. The CDR3 DNA is TGTGCCATCAGTGAGTCGATCGGGGGAGTATACGAGCAGTACTTC. This codes for CAISESIGGVYEQYF.

This chain connects TRBV7-6 to TRBJ2-5; D may correspond to TRBD1 or TRBD2 (5 bases each). V was shortened by 5 bases and J by 5 bases, with 12 bases between the two germline ends. The CDR3 runs to 13 residues. The germline CDR1 and CDR2 sequences are SGHVS and FNYEAQ. The CDR3 loop is CASSPGPGETQYF. The CDR3 nucleotides read TGTGCCAGCAGCCCGGGACCGGGGGAGACCCAGTACTTC.

The chain has TRBV10-1 and TRBJ1-1, with 7 nucleotides matching TRBD1. Germline V gene data show CDR1 as WNHNN and CDR2 as SYGVQD (reference sequence). Losses at the gene ends were 5 bases for V and 1 base for J; bases not matched to a gene: 4. This CDR3 has 14 amino acids. In DNA form, the CDR3 reads TGCGCCAGCAGTCCCCGACAGGGGAACACTGAAGCTTTCTTT. The encoded protein is CASSPRQGNTEAFF.

The chain uses TRBV5-4 and TRBJ2-2, with TRBD1 matching 7 bases. Germline trimming cut 4 bases from V and 0 bases from J; bases unmatched to any gene: 15. The CDR3 runs 19 residues. The germline V gene encodes CDR1 SGHNT and CDR2 YYREEE (reference sequence). The CDR3 region is CASSGDTGVLFANTGELFF. The CDR3 nucleotides are TGTGCCAGCAGCGGCGACACAGGGGTCCTTTTCGCGAACACCGGGGAGCTGTTTTTT.

The rearrangement uses TRBV5-8 and TRBJ2-3; TRBD2 matches 9 bases. The V and J ends lost 1 base and 6 bases, in that order; junction bases with no gene match: 15. Germline values: CDR1 SGHTS, CDR2 YDEGEE. This CDR3 contains 18 residues. The CDR3 nucleotides are TGTGCCAGCAGCTTGATAGCGGGAGTTTCTTTGTGGGTGGATACGCAGTATTTT. Translated: CASSLIAGVSLWVDTQYF.

This clone was counted once. The chain carries TRBV28 and TRBJ2-3; D unclear. V was shortened by 2 bases and J by 6 bases, with 15 bases between the two germline ends. The CDR3 covers 15 residues. Germline V CDR1 and CDR2: MDHEN, SYDVKM. CDR3 sequence: CASSLEMSTSDTQYF. CDR3 DNA sequence: TGTGCCAGCAGTTTAGAGATGAGTACTTCCGATACGCAGTATTTT.